This T cell receptor beta chain is drawn from a study of blood T cell repertoires in COVID-19. On the study more broadly: The cDNA or gDNA used as material had been derived from T cells, B-cell-depleted T cells, or PBMCs.

CDR3 length: 14 amino acids. The trim removed 4 bases at V and 0 bases at J, leaving 2 bases unmatched. CDR1 SGHRS and CDR2 YFSETQ come from the germline V gene. Regarding this clone: Other DNA sequences in this specimen translate into the identical CDR3.

Study processing details: Amplified reference gene primers provided the basis for estimating nucleated cell counts. Some clones are missing from TCRdb's copy, which holds only in-frame ones; the method was immunoSEQ multiplex PCR. The V and J calls and the clone size are those of that table, but D and trimming were determined from the DNA. The sample includes around 95,000 clones, 85% seen only once; the top ten take roughly 12%. The sample was peripheral blood. The receptor comes from a human donor in a cohort sampled during active COVID-19. The V gene is TRBV5-1, the J gene TRBJ2-7, with 9 bases fitting TRBD1. The chain's CDR3 is CASSPTGGSYEQYF. CDR3 coding DNA: TGCGCCAGCAGCCCGACAGGGGGCTCCTACGAGCAGTACTTC.